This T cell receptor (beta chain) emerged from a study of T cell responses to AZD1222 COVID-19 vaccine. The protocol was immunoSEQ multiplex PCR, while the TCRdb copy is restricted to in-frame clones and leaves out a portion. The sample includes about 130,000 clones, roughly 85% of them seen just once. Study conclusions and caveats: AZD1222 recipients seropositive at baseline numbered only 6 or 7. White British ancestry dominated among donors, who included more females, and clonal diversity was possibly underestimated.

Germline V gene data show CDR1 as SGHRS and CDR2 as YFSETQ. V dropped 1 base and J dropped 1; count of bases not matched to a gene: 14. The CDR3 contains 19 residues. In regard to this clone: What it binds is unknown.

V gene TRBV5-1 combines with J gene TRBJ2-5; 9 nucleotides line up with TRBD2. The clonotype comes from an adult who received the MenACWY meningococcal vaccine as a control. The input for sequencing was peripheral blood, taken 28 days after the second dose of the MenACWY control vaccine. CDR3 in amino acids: CASSLLSSGKRSGQETQYF. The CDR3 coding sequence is TGCGCCAGCAGCTTGCTCTCTAGCGGGAAAAGATCGGGCCAAGAGACCCAGTACTTC.